These 2 T cell receptor beta chains were all obtained from the same sample, sequenced in a study of T-cell reconstitution after alpha-beta-depleted transplantation in children. Unique molecular identifiers were incorporated into the prepared TCRbeta library. One entry per CDR3 protein results from TCRdb running MiXCR on the PCR reads. The table includes about 200,000 distinct CDR3 sequences, under 8.5% detected once. The specimen comprised PBMCs, sampled before TCRalphabeta/CD19-depleted stem cell transplant. The receptor source for this set is a boy between 2 and 10 years old with acute lymphoblastic leukemia, due to receive a stem cell transplant.

This clonotype is termed medium-sized. The chain links TRBV6-6 to TRBJ2-7, with 7 bases aligning to TRBD2. The germline CDR1 and CDR2 sequences are MNHNY and SVGAGI (reference sequence). There are 13 residues in the CDR3. Unmatched junction bases numbered 9, after V lost 7 bases and J lost 6 bases. Here the CDR3 DNA reads TGTGCCAGCACTTTTAAGCGGGGTCGCGAGCAGTACTTC. The encoded protein is CASTFKRGREQYF.

This clonotype occurred many times. The chain carries TRBV12-3 or TRBV12-4 and TRBJ1-5, with D tentatively TRBD1 (6 bases). Between the trimmed V and J ends, which lost 0 bases and 6 bases, there was a span of 18 bases. The CDR3 extends over 17 amino acids. CDR3: CASSLAGSRGSSQPQHF. The CDR3 region has the DNA TGTGCCAGCAGTTTAGCGGGGAGCAGGGGTTCTAGTCAGCCCCAGCATTTT.